The 20 T cell receptor beta chains given below trace back to one sample, sequenced in a study of cytomegalovirus exposure and HLA in healthy donors. TCRdb's table, derived via immunoSEQ multiplex PCR, lists solely in-frame clones and lacks some. Of about 130,000 clones listed, about 91% were seen once; the top ten hold roughly 9.3%. Source material: PBMCs. These receptors originate from a woman younger than 35 in good health and CMV-seropositive.

This clone occurred a few times. The chain has TRBV5-6 and TRBJ2-7, with 7 bases fitting TRBD2. This CDR3 has 16 residues. The trim removed 4 bases at V and 3 bases at J, leaving 13 bases unmatched. Per the germline V gene, CDR1 is SGHDT and CDR2 is YYEEEE. The CDR3 DNA is TGTGCCAGCAGCACCGGGGGGAGGGGCAATCTCTACGAGCAGTACTTC. Its protein product is CASSTGGRGNLYEQYF.

This rearrangement joins TRBV5-1 to TRBJ2-1; 9 bases fit TRBD2. The V segment lost 0 bases and the J segment 8 bases; nucleotides outside the gene matches: 6. The CDR3 contains 15 residues. The V gene's germline CDR1 is SGHRS and CDR2 YFSETQ. CDR3 residues: CASSLAASGVDEQFF. CDR3 in DNA: TGCGCCAGCAGCTTGGCGGCTAGCGGGGTCGATGAGCAGTTCTTC. The variable domain in full, with the rest retrieved from reference TRBV5-1 and TRBJ2-1, is KAGVTQTPRYLIKTRGQQVTLSCSPISGHRSVSWYQQTPGQGLQFLFEYFSETQRNKGNFPGRFSGRQFSNSRSEMNVSTLELGDSALYLCASSLAASGVDEQFFGPGTRLTVL.

This clone was recorded many times. The chain is built from TRBV7-6 and TRBJ2-3; unclear D gene. Germline V gene sequence: CDR1 SGHVS, CDR2 FNYEAQ. V gave up 5 bases and J gave up 4 bases, with 7 bases separating them. The CDR3 spans 12 residues. CDR3 nucleotide sequence: TGTGCCAGCAGCCCCGAGGCAGATACGCAGTATTTT. It codes for CASSPEADTQYF.

The chain is built from TRBV28 and TRBJ1-5; a possible D gene is TRBD1 (6 bases). Trimming pared 6 bases from V and 4 bases from J, leaving 19 bases between. Germline V gene sequence: CDR1 MDHEN, CDR2 SYDVKM. The CDR3 consists of 16 residues. CDR3 in DNA: TGTGCCAGCAGCCCATCCCTCTCGCAGGGGAATCAGCCCCAGCATTTT. Encoded protein: CASSPSLSQGNQPQHF. The variable domain in full, completed from reference TRBV28 and TRBJ1-5, reads DVKVTQSSRYLVKRTGEKVFLECVQDMDHENMFWYRQDPGLGLRLIYFSYDVKMKEKGDIPEGYSVSREKKERFSLILESASTNQTSMYLCASSPSLSQGNQPQHFGDGTRLSIL.

J is TRBJ2-7 and V is TRBV6-1; possible D gene TRBD1, 6 bases. Germline V gene sequence: CDR1 MNHNS, CDR2 SASEGT. The V end was cut by 4 bases, the J end by 3 bases, with 13 bases between. The CDR3 totals 14 residues. CDR3 protein: CASSGIGDNYEQYF. In nucleotides, the CDR3 is TGTGCCAGCAGTGGGATAGGGGACAACTACGAGCAGTACTTC.

The V gene is TRBV7-9, the J gene TRBJ1-3; D possibly corresponds to TRBD1 (6 bases). V dropped 5 bases and J dropped 0 bases, with 17 bases sitting between them. In germline, CDR1 is SEHNR, CDR2 FQNEAQ (reference sequence). CDR3 length: 17 residues. Written as DNA, the CDR3 is TGTGCCAGCAGCCTACCCCAGGGGATAAACTCTGGAAACACCATATATTTT. The encoded protein is CASSLPQGINSGNTIYF.

The chain uses TRBV11-2 and TRBJ1-6; tentative D call: TRBD1 (6 bases). Deletions cut 0 bases from V and 10 bases from J, with 13 bases between. The CDR3 is made up of 15 amino acids. Germline assignment: CDR1 SGHAT and CDR2 FQNNGV. CDR3 residues: CASSLDRGQLSPLHF. DNA of the CDR3: TGTGCCAGCAGCTTAGATCGGGGACAACTGTCACCCCTCCACTTT.

V gene TRBV29-1 combines with J gene TRBJ2-7, with a possible D match to TRBD1 (6 bases). CDR1 is SQVTM and CDR2 is ANQGSEA in the germline V gene. The CDR3 has 11 amino acids. The DNA for the CDR3 is TGCAGTGGGGGACACGACTACGAGCAGTACTTC. Amino acids: CSGGHDYEQYF.

The chain combines TRBV4-1 with TRBJ2-4; 7 bases agree with TRBD1. CDR3 length: 15 residues. The V segment lost 0 bases and the J segment 6 bases; nucleotides outside the gene matches: 5. CDR1 and CDR2 (germline): MGHRA, YSYEKL. CDR3 loop: CASSQEGRQGNIQYF. Written as DNA, the CDR3 is TGCGCCAGCAGCCAAGAAGGCCGACAGGGAAACATTCAGTACTTC.

This sequence joins TRBV5-4 and TRBJ2-3; perhaps TRBD1 as D (5 bases). Germline V CDR1 and CDR2: SGHNT, YYREEE (reference sequence). There are 13 residues in the CDR3. With 4 bases removed from V and 2 bases from J, the gap between germline ends came to 8 bases. CDR3: CASSRQPTDTQYF. The CDR3 nucleotides read TGTGCCAGCAGCCGACAGCCCACAGATACGCAGTATTTT.

This chain links TRBV7-7 with TRBJ2-3; perhaps TRBD2 as D (7 bases). Per the germline V gene, CDR1 is SSHAT and CDR2 is FNYEAQ (reference sequence). Trimming took off 3 bases at V and 4 bases at J, with 14 bases between the two ends. The CDR3 consists of 15 residues. CDR3 region: CASSLGGRGADTQYF. DNA for the CDR3: TGTGCCAGCAGCTTGGGGGGGCGGGGAGCAGATACGCAGTATTTT.

The chain combines TRBV5-1 with TRBJ1-4; D unresolved. V was clipped by 4 bases and J by 0 bases, with 10 bases between them. The germline gives CDR1 SGHRS, CDR2 YFSETQ. The CDR3 consists of 15 residues. DNA of the CDR3: TGCGCCAGCAGCGGGGAGCCTGCAACTAATGAAAAACTGTTTTTT. This translates into CASSGEPATNEKLFF.

The rearrangement uses TRBV27 and TRBJ1-1; D gene ambiguous. Trimming took 8 bases from V and 0 from J, leaving 19 bases between them. CDR3 length: 16 amino acids. Germline CDR1 is MNHEY and CDR2 is SMNVEV (reference sequence). CDR3 amino acids: CASGATETYLNTEAFF. The CDR3 bases are TGTGCCAGCGGAGCTACCGAAACTTATTTGAACACTGAAGCTTTCTTT.

V and J are TRBV28 and TRBJ2-7, with a tentative D call TRBD1 (5 bases). Trimming cost V 6 bases and J 4 bases, with 19 bases left between them. This CDR3 contains 15 residues. Germline CDR1 MDHEN, CDR2 SYDVKM. CDR3 coding DNA: TGTGCCAGCAGGCCAACTTTGGGGCGCATTTACGAGCAGTACTTC. Protein sequence: CASRPTLGRIYEQYF.

The chain employs TRBV28 and TRBJ1-2; D possibly corresponds to TRBD1 (5 bases). Germline CDR1 MDHEN, CDR2 SYDVKM. The germline V and J ends were trimmed by 8 bases and 1 base, with 8 bases remaining between them. The CDR3 runs 12 residues. The CDR3 DNA is TGTGCCAGCGGCAGGGTTAACTATGGCTACACCTTC. Translated: CASGRVNYGYTF.

The chain employs TRBV9 and TRBJ2-2; 7 positions match TRBD1. This CDR3 is built from 16 residues. V gave up 2 bases and J gave up 1 base; unmatched junction bases: 5. Germline loops: CDR1 SGDLS, CDR2 YYNGEE. CDR3 residues: CASSVQTGKNTGELFF. The CDR3 DNA follows: TGTGCCAGCAGCGTGCAGACAGGGAAGAACACCGGGGAGCTGTTTTTT.

The rearrangement joins TRBV7-6 to TRBJ1-6, with 9 nucleotides matching TRBD1. Germline V CDR1 and CDR2: SGHVS, FNYEAQ. V dropped 1 base and J dropped 7; count of bases not matched to a gene: 5. The CDR3 loop spans 16 amino acids. The CDR3 loop is CASSLEPGQGNSPLHF. CDR3 bases: TGTGCCAGCAGCTTAGAGCCGGGACAGGGAAATTCACCCCTCCACTTT.

This clone was picked up a small number of times. The identical CDR3 is also encoded by other nucleotide sequences in the sample. The chain links TRBV19 to TRBJ1-5; a weak D match, TRBD1 (6 bases). CDR3 length: 13 amino acids. Trimming shortened V by 6 bases and J by 3 bases, and 9 bases separated the two germline ends. Looked up from germline, CDR1 is LNHDA and CDR2 is SQIVND (reference sequence). Here the CDR3 reads CASRTGSNQPQHF. The DNA for the CDR3 is TGTGCCAGTAGAACAGGGTCCAATCAGCCCCAGCATTTT.

The chain is built from TRBV27 and TRBJ1-2; D remains unclear. This CDR3 region has 14 residues. Germline V lookup: CDR1 MNHEY, CDR2 SMNVEV (reference sequence). Trimming shortened V by 3 bases and J by 2 bases, and 10 bases separated the two germline ends. CDR3 residues: CASSFREPNYGYTF. In nucleotides, the CDR3 is TGTGCCAGCAGTTTTCGGGAGCCCAACTATGGCTACACCTTC.

The V gene is TRBV27, the J gene TRBJ2-7, with D possibly matching TRBD2 (6 bases). The V gene's germline CDR1 is MNHEY and CDR2 SMNVEV (reference sequence). The CDR3 runs 16 residues. The V end lost 0 bases, the J end lost 2 bases, and 14 bases lay between the germline ends. CDR3 amino acids: CASSLSPWGGAYEQYF. Here the CDR3 DNA reads TGTGCCAGCAGTTTATCCCCGTGGGGAGGCGCCTACGAGCAGTACTTC.